The 25 T cell receptor beta chains in this list originate from one sample, sequenced in a study of CD8+ T cells in alopecia areata. Investigators isolated RNA and reverse transcribed it into cDNA to act as the sequencing template. Produced via immunoSEQ multiplex PCR; TCRdb's table is partial and in-frame only. The top ten clones hold 20% to 25% of a sample with about 100,000 clones, roughly 84% of them seen once. Noted treatment: oral pan-JAK inhibitor, 5-10 mg twice daily. This specimen consisted of CD8+ T cells sorted from blood, obtained at week 24, from a patient treated with tofacitinib. The origin of the receptors is a human donor with alopecia areata.

J is TRBJ1-3 and V is TRBV4-3, with unresolved D. V was clipped by 0 bases and J by 3 bases, with 15 bases between them. The CDR3 is 17 residues long. Germline V gene sequence: CDR1 LGHNA, CDR2 YSLEER. For the CDR3, the DNA is TGCGCCAGCAGCCAAGATTGGTACAGTATAATTGGAAACACCATATATTTT. Protein: CASSQDWYSIIGNTIYF.

The chain has TRBV27 and TRBJ1-5; the match to TRBD1 covers 7 bases. J gave up 4 bases and V 8 bases, and 11 bases lay outside the gene matches. The CDR3 spans 15 residues. CDR1 and CDR2 (germline): MNHEY, SMNVEV (reference sequence). Written as DNA, the CDR3 is TGTGCCAGCGCGCACTCACAGGGGCGGAATCAGCCCCAGCATTTT. It translates to CASAHSQGRNQPQHF.

V is TRBV4-2 and J is TRBJ2-7, with 11 positions matching TRBD2. Trimming took 0 bases from V and 4 from J; bases not matched to a gene: 2. Germline V gene data show CDR1 as LGHNA and CDR2 as YNFKEQ. This CDR3 has 15 amino acids. The CDR3 here is CASSQDTSGGYEQYF. CDR3 sequence (DNA): TGTGCCAGCAGCCAAGATACTAGCGGGGGTTACGAGCAGTACTTC.

This clone came up once. The V and J genes are TRBV30 and TRBJ1-6; D is undetermined. The CDR3 extends over 14 amino acids. Germline CDR1 reads GTSNPN; CDR2 reads SVGIG (reference sequence). Trimming cost V 3 bases and J 9 bases, with 15 bases left between them. The CDR3 DNA sequence: TGTGCCTGGAGCCCCGTAGGGTTGGGTTCACCCCTCCACTTT. Residues: CAWSPVGLGSPLHF.

The table lists this clone with many counts. The V and J genes are TRBV6-4 and TRBJ2-5; 8 bases align to TRBD2. V lost 3 bases and J lost 2; bases outside the gene matches: 5. This CDR3 contains 15 residues. The germline V gene encodes CDR1 MRHNA and CDR2 SNTAGT. CDR3 amino acids: CASSDTSGGQETQYF. CDR3 DNA: TGTGCCAGCAGTGATACTAGCGGAGGGCAAGAGACCCAGTACTTC.

This sequence joins TRBV10-3 and TRBJ2-1, with 14 bases lining up with TRBD2. V was pared by 6 bases and J by 4 bases, with 5 bases of the junction left unmatched. The CDR3 is 16 residues long. Looked up from germline, CDR1 is ENHRY and CDR2 is SYGVKD. CDR3 DNA sequence: TGTGCCATCAGGGGACTAGCGGGGGAGAAATACAATGAGCAGTTCTTC. Translating it yields CAIRGLAGEKYNEQFF.

V and J are TRBV25-1 and TRBJ1-1; tentative D call: TRBD1 (6 bases). The CDR3 runs 15 residues. Per the germline V gene, CDR1 is MGHDK and CDR2 is SYGVNS. V was clipped by 1 base and J by 6 bases, with 15 bases between them. The CDR3 coding sequence is TGTGCCAGCAGTGAATTGGGGCAGGGGCTTTCTGAAGCTTTCTTT. Encoded protein: CASSELGQGLSEAFF.

The gene calls are TRBV4-1 and TRBJ2-7, with D perhaps matching TRBD2 (6 bases). CDR1 is MGHRA and CDR2 is YSYEKL in the germline V gene. V dropped 2 bases and J dropped 5 bases, with 16 bases sitting between them. The CDR3 covers 15 residues. The CDR3 protein is CASSQRSEGGHEQYF. In DNA, the CDR3 is TGCGCCAGCAGCCAACGCTCGGAGGGTGGGCACGAGCAGTACTTC.

This clone was picked up one time. This chain links TRBV18 with TRBJ1-2, with D unclear. Germline V lookup: CDR1 KGHSH, CDR2 LQKENI. The CDR3 loop spans 11 amino acids. With 5 bases removed from V and 8 bases from J, the gap between germline ends came to 9 bases. CDR3 in amino acids: CASSDRRGYTF. CDR3 nucleotide sequence: TGTGCCAGCTCAGATCGGAGGGGCTACACCTTC.

The V gene is TRBV6-6, the J gene TRBJ2-3; the D is unclear. Germline-derived CDR1 and CDR2 are MNHNY and SVGAGI (reference sequence). V was clipped by 2 bases and J by 3 bases, with 9 bases between them. CDR3 length equals 14 residues. CDR3 residues: CASSYAFGTDTQYF. CDR3 nucleotides: TGTGCCAGCAGTTACGCCTTTGGGACAGATACGCAGTATTTT.

This sequence joins TRBV7-3 and TRBJ2-7, with D possibly called TRBD1 or TRBD2 (5 bases each). The germline V gene has CDR1 SGHTA and CDR2 FQGTGA. The germline V and J ends were trimmed by 3 bases and 2 bases, with 11 bases remaining between them. This CDR3 contains 14 residues. The CDR3 is CASSFGAGPYEQYF. DNA for the CDR3: TGTGCCAGCAGCTTCGGGGCCGGGCCCTACGAGCAGTACTTC.

Regarding this clone: A far larger clone is off by one base, so a read error is likely. Within the sample, other DNA sequences also encode this same CDR3. This rearrangement joins TRBV7-8 to TRBJ2-7; D is ambiguous. Trimming stripped 7 bases from V and 4 bases from J, with 17 bases between. This CDR3 has 14 residues. Germline V gives CDR1 SGHVS, CDR2 FQNEAQ. This CDR3 is CASTSYGPGYEQYF. DNA for the CDR3: TGTGCCAGCACCAGCTATGGACCTGGTTACGAGCAGTACTTC.

The chain carries TRBV27 and TRBJ2-3; 12 bases are shared with TRBD2. Germline CDR1 and CDR2: MNHEY and SMNVEV (reference sequence). Trimming took 3 bases from V and 0 from J; bases not matched to a gene: 1. The length of the CDR3 is 16 residues. The CDR3 sequence is CASSFGLAGSTDTQYF. Written as DNA, the CDR3 is TGTGCCAGCAGTTTCGGACTAGCGGGGAGCACAGATACGCAGTATTTT.

In this sample, this clone turned up once. The identical CDR3 is also encoded by other nucleotide sequences in the sample. V usage is TRBV7-2 and J usage is TRBJ2-5, with D unresolved. CDR3 length equals 13 residues. V lost 1 base, J lost 0 bases, and 3 bases lay in between. Germline V gene lookup returns CDR1 SGHTA and CDR2 FQGNSA. The CDR3, as DNA: TGTGCCAGCAGCTTAGGGTACCAAGAGACCCAGTACTTC. Translated: CASSLGYQETQYF.

J is TRBJ2-5 and V is TRBV7-9; TRBD1 matches at 10 bases. Near its end, the DNA agrees better with TRBJ2-7, so the J call may be wrong. This CDR3 has 14 amino acids. From germline, CDR1 is SEHNR and CDR2 FQNEAQ (reference sequence). The DNA of the CDR3 is TGTGCCAGCAGCTTAACCGGGACAGGGGACGAGCAGTACTTC. Protein: CASSLTGTGDEQYF.

The rearrangement uses TRBV13 and TRBJ1-2, with 7 bases lining up with TRBD1. The germline V gene has CDR1 PRHDT and CDR2 FYEKMQ (reference sequence). V was clipped by 5 bases and J by 5 bases; unmatched bases: 5. The CDR3 is 13 residues long. The CDR3 DNA is TGTGCCAGCAGCCAGGGGGGTGATTATGGCTACACCTTC. Translation: CASSQGGDYGYTF.

V usage is TRBV25-1 and J usage is TRBJ2-7; D unresolved. The CDR3 is made up of 14 amino acids. In germline, CDR1 is MGHDK, CDR2 SYGVNS. The V end was cut by 1 base, the J end by 2 bases, with 9 bases between. DNA for the CDR3: TGTGCCAGCAGTGAATTGAACAGCCCCTACGAGCAGTACTTC. It codes for CASSELNSPYEQYF.

This rearrangement joins TRBV19 to TRBJ2-1; perhaps D is TRBD1 or TRBD2 (5 bases each). The germline V gene encodes CDR1 LNHDA and CDR2 SQIVND (reference sequence). The CDR3 length is 14 residues. V was cut by 9 bases and J by 1 base, with 13 bases left in between. CDR3 nucleotides: TGTGCCAGCACGGGTGAGGGGTCCTACAATGAGCAGTTCTTC. Translating it yields CASTGEGSYNEQFF.

This sequence joins TRBV13 and TRBJ2-2; perhaps D is TRBD1 or TRBD2 (5 bases each). V was cut by 5 bases and J by 3 bases, with 16 bases left in between. CDR1 is PRHDT, CDR2 FYEKMQ, per germline (reference sequence). The CDR3 sequence is 16 residues long. This chain's CDR3 is CASSPAGRADTGELFF. The CDR3 DNA sequence: TGTGCCAGCAGCCCAGCAGGGCGGGCGGACACCGGGGAGCTGTTTTTT.

V is TRBV30 and J is TRBJ2-1, with 11 bases lining up with TRBD2. Unmatched junction bases numbered 5, after V lost 2 bases and J lost 2 bases. The CDR3 is made up of 16 amino acids. Germline-derived CDR1 and CDR2 are GTSNPN and SVGIG (reference sequence). The CDR3 here is CAWSTGTSGPYNEQFF. CDR3 coding DNA: TGTGCCTGGAGTACGGGGACTAGCGGACCCTACAATGAGCAGTTCTTC.

The chain links TRBV7-6 to TRBJ2-1; TRBD2 matches 11 bases. CDR1 and CDR2 (germline): SGHVS, FNYEAQ. V gave up 1 base and J gave up 2 bases; unmatched junction bases: 4. The CDR3 is 17 amino acids. CDR3 in amino acids: CASSLVSSGGTYNEQFF. DNA for the CDR3: TGTGCCAGCAGCTTAGTGTCTAGCGGGGGGACCTACAATGAGCAGTTCTTC. Full variable domain (missing parts from reference TRBV7-6 and TRBJ2-1): GAGVSQSPRYKVTKRGQDVALRCDPISGHVSLYWYRQALGQGPEFLTYFNYEAQQDKSGLPNDRFSAERPEGSISTLTIQRTEQRDSAMYRCASSLVSSGGTYNEQFFGPGTRLTVL.

The chain uses TRBV10-2 and TRBJ2-7; TRBD1 matches 7 bases. The CDR3 extends over 13 amino acids. With 6 bases clipped from V and 4 bases from J, the junction kept 6 bases outside the gene matches. The germline V gene has CDR1 WSHSY and CDR2 SAAADI. CDR3 amino acids: CASSTGANYEQYF. CDR3 sequence (DNA): TGCGCCAGCAGCACAGGGGCAAATTACGAGCAGTACTTC.

The chain employs TRBV5-1 and TRBJ2-5; 15 positions match TRBD2. Germline loops: CDR1 SGHRS, CDR2 YFSETQ. With 4 bases clipped from V and 1 base from J, the junction kept 5 bases outside the gene matches. The CDR3 sequence is 17 residues long. The CDR3 sequence: CASSKGLAGGIQETQYF. For the CDR3, the DNA is TGCGCCAGCAGCAAGGGACTAGCGGGGGGCATCCAAGAGACCCAGTACTTC. Drawing the rest from reference TRBV5-1 and TRBJ2-5, the complete variable domain is KAGVTQTPRYLIKTRGQQVTLSCSPISGHRSVSWYQQTPGQGLQFLFEYFSETQRNKGNFPGRFSGRQFSNSRSEMNVSTLELGDSALYLCASSKGLAGGIQETQYFGPGTRLLVL.

The chain uses TRBV6-5 and TRBJ1-1; D gene uncertain. The V end was cut by 8 bases, the J end by 1 base, with 5 bases between. This CDR3 is 11 amino acids long. Germline CDR1 and CDR2: MNHEY and SVGAGI. The CDR3 loop is CASGWNTEAFF. The CDR3 DNA is TGTGCCAGCGGCTGGAACACTGAAGCTTTCTTT.

This clone appeared once. The chain uses TRBV9 and TRBJ2-1, with TRBD2 identical over 7 bases. The V segment lost 0 bases and the J segment 10 bases; nucleotides outside the gene matches: 4. CDR1 SGDLS and CDR2 YYNGEE come from the germline V gene. CDR3 length: 13 amino acids. CDR3 sequence: CASSVGDYQEQFF. CDR3 sequence (DNA): TGTGCCAGCAGCGTAGGGGACTACCAGGAGCAGTTCTTC. The full variable domain, in which reference TRBV9 and TRBJ2-1 provide the parts outside the CDR3, is DSGVTQTPKHLITATGQRVTLRCSPRSGDLSVYWYQQSLDQGLQFLIQYYNGEERAKGNILERFSAQQFPDLHSELNLSSLELGDSALYFCASSVGDYQEQFFGPGTRLTVL.